The present T cell receptor (beta chain) was sequenced within a study of blood T cell repertoires in COVID-19. Libraries were prepared by immunoSEQ multiplex PCR; TCRdb keeps only in-frame clonotypes and omits some of them. The repertoire holds about 140,000 clones, with around 90% as singletons. In Seattle, patients joined the study during active infection and were tracked longitudinally. After removal of 4 bases from V and 5 bases from J, the junction contained 4 bases not matched to a gene. This CDR3 contains 15 residues. Per the germline V gene, CDR1 is SGHTA and CDR2 is FQGTGA. The sequencing input was peripheral blood. V and J are TRBV7-3 and TRBJ2-2, with TRBD1 identical over 10 bases. This clonotype originated in a human donor with COVID-19, enrolled during active disease. The donor label of this sample is uncertain. The CDR3 DNA follows: TGTGCCAGCAGCTCAGGGACAGGGGTAACCGGGGAGCTGTTTTTT. The encoded protein is CASSSGTGVTGELFF. The whole variable domain, remainder taken from reference TRBV7-3 and TRBJ2-2, is GAGVSQTPSNKVTEKGKYVELRCDPISGHTALYWYRQSLGQGPEFLIYFQGTGAADDSGLPNDRFFAVRPEGSVSTLKIQRTERGDSAVYLCASSSGTGVTGELFFGEGSRLTVL.